Each of the 16 T cell receptor beta chains below was sequenced from the same sample in a study of shared clonotypes between healthy human individuals. Some clones are missing from TCRdb's copy, which holds only in-frame ones; the method was immunoSEQ multiplex PCR. The repertoire holds millions of clones, roughly 94% seen once, with more than 0.1% in the top ten. Sequencing used naive CD4+ T cells sorted from blood. Specified subset: CD45RA+ positively selected. Every receptor here comes from a man between 18 and 35 years old in good health.

The rearrangement joins TRBV7-9 to TRBJ2-3; 7 positions match TRBD2. J was trimmed by 6 bases and V by 5 bases; bases with no gene match: 11. Germline V gene lookup returns CDR1 SEHNR and CDR2 FQNEAQ (reference sequence). The CDR3 sequence is 15 residues long. CDR3 DNA: TGTGCCAGCAGCCCTGGACTAGTAATTACGGATACGCAGTATTTT. As protein: CASSPGLVITDTQYF.

The chain is built from TRBV6-1 and TRBJ1-5; 10 nucleotides line up with TRBD1. The length of the CDR3 is 16 residues. J was trimmed by 5 bases and V by 4 bases; bases with no gene match: 8. Per the germline V gene, CDR1 is MNHNS and CDR2 is SASEGT. CDR3 amino acids: CASSGPGQGNHQPQHF. The CDR3 DNA follows: TGTGCCAGCAGTGGACCGGGACAGGGGAACCATCAGCCCCAGCATTTT.

In nucleotides, the CDR3 is TGCGCCAGCAGCTATGAGGGCGACTACGAGCAGTACTTC. Protein product: CASSYEGDYEQYF. The J gene is TRBJ2-7, the V gene TRBV5-1; D is perhaps TRBD2 (5 bases). Looked up from germline, CDR1 is SGHRS and CDR2 is YFSETQ. The CDR3 covers 13 residues. The ends were cut back, 3 bases at V and 3 bases at J, with 10 bases in the middle.

The chain has TRBV5-5 and TRBJ2-1; TRBD1 is a possible D gene (6 bases). The CDR3 contains 14 residues. With 4 bases removed from V and 6 bases from J, the gap between germline ends came to 14 bases. The germline V gene encodes CDR1 SGHKS and CDR2 YYEKEE (reference sequence). The CDR3: CASSQGQGANEQFF. DNA of the CDR3: TGTGCCAGCAGCCAGGGACAAGGGGCCAATGAGCAGTTCTTC.

This chain connects TRBV29-1 to TRBJ2-6; D unclear. Germline V CDR1 and CDR2: SQVTM, ANQGSEA. The CDR3 loop spans 14 amino acids. The ends were cut back, 4 bases at V and 1 base at J, with 8 bases in the middle. The CDR3 sequence is CSVGGESGANVLTF. CDR3 DNA sequence: TGCAGCGTTGGAGGCGAATCTGGGGCCAACGTCCTGACTTTC. Full variable domain (rest looked up from reference TRBV29-1 and TRBJ2-6): SAVISQKPSRDICQRGTSLTIQCQVDSQVTMMFWYRQQPGQSLTLIATANQGSEATYESGFVIDKFPISRPNLTFSTLTVSNMSPEDSSIYLCSVGGESGANVLTFGAGSRLTVL.

This chain uses TRBV28 with TRBJ1-3; D call uncertain. This CDR3 is built from 15 residues. The germline V gene encodes CDR1 MDHEN and CDR2 SYDVKM. V lost 5 bases, J lost 9 bases, and 20 bases lay in between. The CDR3 loop reads CASSPSGGMGGTIYF. For the CDR3, the DNA is TGTGCCAGCAGTCCATCGGGCGGGATGGGAGGCACCATATATTTT.

V gene TRBV18 combines with J gene TRBJ1-5; 8 positions agree with TRBD1. The CDR3 consists of 14 residues. Germline V gene data show CDR1 as KGHSH and CDR2 as LQKENI. V was clipped by 6 bases and J by 5 bases; unmatched bases: 6. The CDR3 spells CASSLQGADQPQHF. CDR3 nucleotide sequence: TGTGCCAGCTCGCTGCAGGGGGCCGATCAGCCCCAGCATTTT.

The gene calls are TRBV7-2 and TRBJ1-5, with D unresolved. V lost 2 bases and J lost 4, with 3 bases in between. Germline CDR1 SGHTA, CDR2 FQGNSA. This CDR3 spans 12 amino acids. The CDR3 protein is CASSLTNQPQHF. CDR3 coding DNA: TGTGCCAGCAGCTTAACAAATCAGCCCCAGCATTTT.

V is TRBV6-6 and J is TRBJ2-3; 7 positions agree with TRBD1. There are 16 residues in the CDR3. Germline CDR1 MNHNY, CDR2 SVGAGI (reference sequence). V gave up 7 bases and J gave up 2 bases; unmatched junction bases: 12. CDR3 coding DNA: TGTGCCAGCACCAAAACCGACAGGGTTCCCACAGATACGCAGTATTTT. It specifies CASTKTDRVPTDTQYF.

V is TRBV5-1 and J is TRBJ1-1, with 8 bases fitting TRBD1. The CDR3 consists of 15 residues. The germline gives CDR1 SGHRS, CDR2 YFSETQ. V dropped 3 bases and J dropped 0; count of bases not matched to a gene: 4. The CDR3 nucleotides read TGCGCCAGCAGCTGGCGGACAGGGATGAACACTGAAGCTTTCTTT. Protein product: CASSWRTGMNTEAFF.

This clone was found once. V is TRBV5-1 and J is TRBJ2-7; 8 positions match TRBD1. Germline-derived CDR1 and CDR2 are SGHRS and YFSETQ. This CDR3 has 17 amino acids. The junction had 20 bases not matched to a gene; V was cut back by 5 bases and J by 7 bases. CDR3 in amino acids: CASRVSAQGAAKEEQYF. CDR3 bases: TGCGCCAGCAGAGTCTCAGCCCAGGGGGCAGCGAAGGAGGAGCAGTACTTC.

The chain couples TRBV5-4 to TRBJ1-3; D is unclear. V was clipped by 0 bases and J by 4 bases, with 11 bases between them. From germline, CDR1 is SGHNT and CDR2 YYREEE (reference sequence). This CDR3 region has 15 residues. The CDR3 nucleotides are TGTGCCAGCAGCTTGGGAGGGTTGTCAGGAAACACCATATATTTT. As protein: CASSLGGLSGNTIYF.

The V call is TRBV21-1, the J call TRBJ2-5; the table names TRBD1, a call not compared with the DNA. TRBV21-1 is marked as a pseudogene. The CDR3 covers 16 residues. The CDR3 protein is CASSKRTWTGLETQYF. CDR3 sequence (DNA): TGTGCCAGCAGCAAACGCACCTGGACAGGGCTGGAGACCCAGTACTTC.

The gene calls are TRBV7-8 and TRBJ2-7; D is ambiguous. Trimming stripped 5 bases from V and 2 bases from J, with 10 bases between. Germline CDR1 reads SGHVS; CDR2 reads FQNEAQ. CDR3 length: 13 residues. The CDR3: CASSPTETYEQYF. CDR3 nucleotides: TGTGCCAGCAGCCCGACTGAAACCTACGAGCAGTACTTC.

The genes are TRBV5-8 and TRBJ1-3, with D maybe TRBD1 (5 bases). This CDR3 region has 16 residues. Germline lookup yields CDR1 SGHTS and CDR2 YDEGEE. Trimming took 1 base from V and 1 from J, leaving 12 bases between them. The CDR3 region has the DNA TGTGCCAGCAGCTTGCCGGGGGAAAGGTCTGGAAACACCATATATTTT. Its translation: CASSLPGERSGNTIYF. Full variable domain (rest looked up from reference TRBV5-8 and TRBJ1-3): EAGVTQSPTHLIKTRGQQATLRCSPISGHTSVYWYQQALGLGLQFLLWYDEGEERNRGNFPPRFSGRQFPNYSSELNVNALELEDSALYLCASSLPGERSGNTIYFGEGSWLTVV.

The rearrangement uses TRBV5-4 and TRBJ1-1, with D possibly being TRBD1 (5 bases). CDR3 length equals 15 residues. V gave up 4 bases and J gave up 10 bases, with 23 bases separating them. Germline CDR1 and CDR2: SGHNT and YYREEE (reference sequence). CDR3 protein: CASSHLDLTNGGAFF. The CDR3 DNA sequence: TGTGCCAGCAGCCACTTGGACCTAACGAACGGGGGAGCTTTCTTT.